This TCR beta chain comes out of a study of blood T cell repertoires in COVID-19 (dated by TCRdb to the early 2020s). About the investigation overall: Samples covering the acute and convalescent phases of COVID-19 were provided by collaborators in the United States, Italy and Spain. The prospective study material was composed of cDNA or gDNA derived from T cells, B-cell-depleted T cells, or PBMCs. The dataset comprised deeply sampled blood TCRbeta repertoires from subjects exposed to, actively infected with, or recovered from COVID-19. A freely available public database, intended as a resource for researchers studying the immune response to SARS-CoV-2, is where the repertoires were released. Samples were obtained from the ongoing ImmuneRACE study (first 160 participants) and from about 1,300 subjects provided by 6 global collaborators. Sample metadata almost always included a de-identified subject ID, COVID-19 status, age in years and sex. Where available, HLA class I and class II types were taken from metadata supplied by the sample provider and were not determined by assay-based typing.

A note on this clone: Its antigen is not yet known. It has no much larger one-base neighbor in the sample; base qualities were not kept.

The CDR3, from cysteine to phenylalanine, totals 13 residues. The sequence is cut down to CDR3 DNA, 39 bases in frame from base 1. V sheds 3 bases and J sheds 7 bases, leaving 12 bases between their ends. Via the germline V gene, CDR1 is MNHNS and CDR2 SASEGT. The collaborating institutions used their own protocols to collect whole blood in K2EDTA tubes. Collaborator samples were shipped for TCRbeta analysis as frozen whole blood, isolated PBMCs, or DNA extracted from either sample type. Broad study findings and their caveats: How much clinical and demographic metadata was included differed by source and by participant, and the metadata was provided uncurated.

TCRbeta CDR3 regions were amplified from genomic DNA by means of the immunoSEQ Assay, a bias-controlled multiplex PCR. The authors' analysis ran thus. The number of nucleated cells in each sample was estimated by amplification of reference gene primers within the assay. Sequence reads were collapsed and filtered to measure the absolute abundance of every unique TCRbeta CDR3 rearrangement. For each sample, productive Simpson clonality was calculated by taking the square root of Simpson's diversity index across productive rearrangements. This immuneACCESS table, as held by TCRdb, lists in-frame sequences with V and J called but not all clones. Of the missing ones, under half trace to an unresolved V gene in checked studies; the others have no known cause. That table supplies the V and J calls and clone size; D and trimming were determined from the DNA. This sample is represented by under 110,000 clones; 92% of them were singletons. Around 5.8% of the sample is taken by the ten largest.

The sequence derives from a man aged 45-60 years with active COVID-19. The rearranged segments are TRBV6-1 and TRBJ1-1; the D gene is not confidently resolved. The sequenced sample was peripheral blood. The bases are TGTGCCAGCAGTGACGTGATGAACGGTGAAGCTTTCTTT. Its protein is CASSDVMNGEAFF.